These 29 T cell receptor beta chains share one sample of origin, sequenced in a study of blood T cell repertoires in COVID-19. The protocol was immunoSEQ multiplex PCR, while the TCRdb copy is restricted to in-frame clones and leaves out a portion. This sample has 62,000 or so clones, with 80% to 90% found just once. Sequencing input: peripheral blood. These receptors all stem from a human donor in a cohort sampled during active COVID-19.

V is TRBV5-5 and J is TRBJ1-1; 8 bases match TRBD1. The ends lost 0 bases at V and 5 bases at J; junction bases unmatched: 6. The CDR3 length is 15 residues. The germline CDR1 and CDR2 sequences are SGHKS and YYEKEE (reference sequence). The CDR3 nucleotides are TGTGCCAGCAGCTTGGTGCCAGGGGGCAGAACTGAAGCTTTCTTT. It specifies CASSLVPGGRTEAFF.

This clone has a single count. The CDR3 DNA sequence: TGTGCCAGCAGTTTCGGAGGCCCGGGAGGCAATCAGCCCCAGCATTTT. Its translation: CASSFGGPGGNQPQHF. The chain combines TRBV28 with TRBJ1-5; D remains ambiguous. V lost 3 bases and J 2 bases, leaving 14 bases between the germline ends. Germline CDR1 MDHEN, CDR2 SYDVKM. CDR3 size: 16 residues.

V gene TRBV6-5 combines with J gene TRBJ2-1; 8 bases map to TRBD1. CDR3 length: 12 amino acids. Germline CDR1 is MNHEY and CDR2 is SVGAGI. Germline trimming cut 8 bases from V and 9 bases from J; bases unmatched to any gene: 6. The CDR3 nucleotides are TGTGCCAGCGGACAGGGTGGGGTTGAGCAGTTCTTC. Translated: CASGQGGVEQFF.

The J gene is TRBJ2-6, the V gene TRBV7-6, with 8 bases lining up with TRBD1. The CDR3 runs 16 residues. Germline trimming cut 5 bases from V and 2 bases from J; bases unmatched to any gene: 5. Per the germline V gene, CDR1 is SGHVS and CDR2 is FNYEAQ. The CDR3 bases are TGTGCCAGCAGCAAAAGACAGGGGACTGGGGCCAACGTCCTGACTTTC. Protein sequence: CASSKRQGTGANVLTF.

CDR3 amino acids: CASSQRALDTPTEAFF. CDR3 bases: TGCGCCAGCAGCCAGAGGGCCTTAGACACACCCACTGAAGCTTTCTTT. The chain couples TRBV4-1 to TRBJ1-1; no definite D call. Trimming stripped 3 bases from V and 4 bases from J, with 18 bases between. This CDR3 comprises 16 residues. Germline-derived CDR1 and CDR2 are MGHRA and YSYEKL.

This clone was observed once. The chain recombines TRBV7-2 with TRBJ1-1, with 12 positions matching TRBD1. Unmatched junction bases numbered 0, after V lost 3 bases and J lost 4 bases. The germline V gene has CDR1 SGHTA and CDR2 FQGNSA. The CDR3 consists of 14 residues. CDR3 bases: TGTGCCAGCAGCTTGGGACAGGGGGCCACTGAAGCTTTCTTT. As protein: CASSLGQGATEAFF.

This clone was seen just once. The chain has TRBV28 and TRBJ1-1, with 7 bases that match TRBD1. The CDR3 is 14 residues long. Germline-derived CDR1 and CDR2 are MDHEN and SYDVKM. The junction had 7 bases not matched to a gene; V was cut back by 4 bases and J by 5 bases. The CDR3 DNA is TGTGCCAGCAGTTCTACAGGGGTAAGGACTGAAGCTTTCTTT. Its protein product is CASSSTGVRTEAFF.

The J gene is TRBJ2-2, the V gene TRBV27, with TRBD2 matching over 7 bases. V dropped 7 bases and J dropped 0; count of bases not matched to a gene: 5. The CDR3 runs to 15 residues. The germline gives CDR1 MNHEY, CDR2 SMNVEV (reference sequence). The CDR3 loop reads CASTPGLPNTGELFF. The CDR3 nucleotides read TGTGCCAGCACCCCGGGACTACCGAACACCGGGGAGCTGTTTTTT.

There are a few counts of this clone. The chain couples TRBV28 to TRBJ1-2; perhaps TRBD1 as D (5 bases). Germline V gene lookup returns CDR1 MDHEN and CDR2 SYDVKM. The CDR3 runs 14 residues. V was pared by 2 bases and J by 3 bases, with 10 bases between. The DNA of the CDR3 is TGTGCCAGCAGTTTAATCCAGGGCCACTATGGCTACACCTTC. Protein: CASSLIQGHYGYTF.

This clone was recorded only once. The genes are TRBV7-9 and TRBJ1-2; D call uncertain. The V gene lost 1 base and the J gene lost 8 bases, with 11 bases spanning the gap. From germline, CDR1 is SEHNR and CDR2 FQNEAQ (reference sequence). This CDR3 has 13 amino acids. As DNA, the CDR3 is TGTGCCAGCAGCTTAGTTGAACAGACGGGCTACACCTTC. The encoded protein is CASSLVEQTGYTF.

The genes are TRBV28 and TRBJ2-3; 9 positions agree with TRBD2. Germline V lookup: CDR1 MDHEN, CDR2 SYDVKM. The V gene end was trimmed by 4 bases and the J gene end by 2 bases; junction bases not matched to a gene: 16. This CDR3 region has 19 residues. The CDR3 is CASSWRLAGFKRDTDTQYF. CDR3 coding DNA: TGTGCCAGCAGTTGGCGTCTAGCGGGATTCAAAAGGGACACAGATACGCAGTATTTT. Full variable domain (outside the CDR3, taken from reference TRBV28 and TRBJ2-3): DVKVTQSSRYLVKRTGEKVFLECVQDMDHENMFWYRQDPGLGLRLIYFSYDVKMKEKGDIPEGYSVSREKKERFSLILESASTNQTSMYLCASSWRLAGFKRDTDTQYFGPGTRLTVL.

The rearrangement joins TRBV6-5 to TRBJ2-7; the match to TRBD2 covers 9 bases. The CDR3 spans 15 residues. Trimming at V came to 2 bases and at J to 3 bases, leaving 5 bases not matched to a gene. Germline CDR1 is MNHEY and CDR2 is SVGAGI. CDR3 sequence (DNA): TGTGCCAGCAGTTACGCGGCGGGGGGGCTCTACGAGCAGTACTTC. Encoded protein: CASSYAAGGLYEQYF.

This clone was counted a single time. The chain carries TRBV4-2 and TRBJ2-1; possible D gene TRBD2, 6 bases. CDR3 size: 16 residues. The germline gives CDR1 LGHNA, CDR2 YNFKEQ. V gave up 4 bases and J gave up 1 base, with 14 bases separating them. The CDR3: CASSLIERASYNEQFF. CDR3 sequence (DNA): TGTGCCAGCAGCCTAATCGAGCGGGCGTCCTACAATGAGCAGTTCTTC.

The chain is built from TRBV28 and TRBJ2-7; 7 bases line up with TRBD1. Germline CDR1 reads MDHEN; CDR2 reads SYDVKM. This CDR3 spans 14 amino acids. Losses at the gene ends were 6 bases for V and 6 bases for J; bases not matched to a gene: 11. The CDR3: CASRSAGTVREQYF. The CDR3 DNA reads as TGTGCCAGCAGATCAGCCGGGACAGTCCGCGAGCAGTACTTC.

V and J are TRBV5-4 and TRBJ2-5; D may be TRBD1 (6 bases). V dropped 0 bases and J dropped 1 base, with 7 bases sitting between them. CDR1 is SGHNT, CDR2 YYREEE, per germline (reference sequence). The CDR3 is 14 amino acids. Here the CDR3 reads CASSLAGAQETQYF. Written as DNA, the CDR3 is TGTGCCAGCAGCTTGGCAGGGGCCCAAGAGACCCAGTACTTC.

The chain joins TRBV30 to TRBJ2-7; 9 bases match TRBD2. Germline V gene data show CDR1 as GTSNPN and CDR2 as SVGIG (reference sequence). Losses at the gene ends were 1 base for V and 12 bases for J; bases not matched to a gene: 13. This CDR3 has 14 amino acids. The DNA of the CDR3 is TGTGCCTGGAGTGCCGGCAGTTTAGCGGGAGCGGGGTACTTC. This codes for CAWSAGSLAGAGYF.

The gene calls are TRBV7-2 and TRBJ1-6; tentative D call: TRBD1 (5 bases). The V end lost 1 base, the J end lost 8 bases, and 12 bases lay between the germline ends. This CDR3 region has 15 residues. CDR1 and CDR2 from the germline V gene are SGHTA and FQGNSA. The CDR3 nucleotides read TGTGCCAGCAGCTTAGGCAGGGTTCGGGATTCACCCCTCCACTTT. Encoded protein: CASSLGRVRDSPLHF. Looking up the rest from reference TRBV7-2 and TRBJ1-6 gives the full variable domain: GAGVSQSPSNKVTEKGKDVELRCDPISGHTALYWYRQSLGQGLEFLIYFQGNSAPDKSGLPSDRFSAERTGGSVSTLTIQRTQQEDSAVYLCASSLGRVRDSPLHFGNGTRLTVT.

The chain joins TRBV19 to TRBJ2-3, with D perhaps TRBD1 (6 bases). Deletions cut 2 bases from V and 6 bases from J, with 15 bases between. CDR1 is LNHDA and CDR2 is SQIVND in the germline V gene (reference sequence). The CDR3 spans 15 residues. The CDR3 is CASSISQGPGDTQYF. The CDR3 region has the DNA TGTGCCAGTAGTATATCACAGGGTCCTGGGGATACGCAGTATTTT.

The chain uses TRBV5-1 and TRBJ2-7, with D possibly being TRBD1 (6 bases). The CDR3 spans 12 residues. V was clipped by 3 bases and J by 2 bases, with 6 bases between them. Germline CDR1 is SGHRS and CDR2 is YFSETQ. The CDR3 DNA sequence: TGCGCCAGCAGCTCAGGGGCCTACGAGCAGTACTTC. Its protein product is CASSSGAYEQYF.

V and J are TRBV7-2 and TRBJ1-2; D possibly corresponds to TRBD1 (5 bases). The germline gives CDR1 SGHTA, CDR2 FQGNSA. V shed 5 bases and J shed 0 bases, with 13 bases lying between them. The CDR3 loop spans 15 amino acids. CDR3 nucleotide sequence: TGTGCCAGCAGCATTACAGGTTCCTCTAACTATGGCTACACCTTC. This translates into CASSITGSSNYGYTF.

This chain joins TRBV28 and TRBJ1-2; D may be TRBD1 (5 bases). The CDR3 contains 13 residues. Germline loops: CDR1 MDHEN, CDR2 SYDVKM. Trimming removed 3 bases from V and 6 bases from J, with 11 bases in between. CDR3 protein: CASSFRAGHGYTF. The CDR3 DNA reads TGTGCCAGCAGTTTTAGGGCGGGGCATGGCTACACCTTC.

This chain joins TRBV5-8 and TRBJ2-1, with D maybe TRBD2 (6 bases). This CDR3 contains 12 residues. Trimming left V 1 base short and J 11 bases short, with 10 bases between. The V gene's germline CDR1 is SGHTS and CDR2 YDEGEE. CDR3 sequence reads: CASSLIGGKQFF. In nucleotides, the CDR3 is TGTGCCAGCAGCTTGATTGGGGGGAAGCAGTTCTTC.

The gene calls are TRBV5-5 and TRBJ1-6, with 8 bases lining up with TRBD1. The trim removed 4 bases at V and 6 bases at J, leaving 6 bases unmatched. This CDR3 is 15 amino acids long. Germline V gives CDR1 SGHKS, CDR2 YYEKEE (reference sequence). CDR3 loop: CASSATTGANSPLHF. The CDR3 DNA is TGTGCCAGCAGCGCCACGACAGGGGCTAATTCACCCCTCCACTTT.

In DNA, the CDR3 is TGTGCCAGCAGCCTCTTAGGGGGCTTAGGAAACACCATATATTTT. Residues: CASSLLGGLGNTIYF. The chain combines TRBV11-2 with TRBJ1-3; 7 nucleotides line up with TRBD1. Germline CDR1 and CDR2: SGHAT and FQNNGV. This CDR3 contains 15 residues. The trim removed 5 bases at V and 4 bases at J, leaving 8 bases unmatched.

The chain links TRBV20-1 to TRBJ1-6, with 7 nucleotides matching TRBD1. Germline V lookup: CDR1 DFQATT, CDR2 SNEGSKA (reference sequence). The V segment lost 3 bases and the J segment 8 bases; nucleotides outside the gene matches: 10. The CDR3 runs to 15 residues. Written as DNA, the CDR3 is TGCAGTGCTAGTGAGGGGGCCCTAGTTTATTCACCCCTCCACTTT. It encodes CSASEGALVYSPLHF.

The J gene is TRBJ1-1, the V gene TRBV5-4; D remains unclear. V was shortened by 10 bases and J by 3 bases, with 19 bases between the two germline ends. The CDR3 spans 14 residues. Per germline, CDR1 SGHNT and CDR2 YYREEE (reference sequence). DNA for the CDR3: TGTGCCTGTTGGAGGGCCGGGGTCTACACTGAAGCTTTCTTT. Protein product: CACWRAGVYTEAFF.

The rearrangement links TRBV5-1 to TRBJ2-5; the D gene is possibly TRBD2 (6 bases). The ends were cut back, 4 bases at V and 1 base at J, with 11 bases in the middle. Germline V gene data show CDR1 as SGHRS and CDR2 as YFSETQ. The CDR3 contains 14 residues. The CDR3 protein is CASSPGDFQETQYF. The CDR3 DNA reads as TGCGCCAGCAGCCCGGGGGACTTCCAAGAGACCCAGTACTTC.

The sample holds one count of this clone. This chain connects TRBV27 to TRBJ2-3, with TRBD2 identical over 9 bases. With V trimmed by 2 bases and J by 0 bases, 3 bases remained unmatched. The CDR3 runs 16 residues. CDR1 and CDR2 from the germline V gene are MNHEY and SMNVEV (reference sequence). CDR3 bases: TGTGCCAGCAGTTTAAGACTAGCGGCCAGCACAGATACGCAGTATTTT. It yields the protein CASSLRLAASTDTQYF.

The rearrangement links TRBV3-1 (or the pseudogene TRBV3-2) to TRBJ2-7; TRBD2 agrees at 10 bases. Germline trimming cut 4 bases from V and 6 bases from J; bases unmatched to any gene: 12. Germline V gene lookup returns CDR1 LGHDT and CDR2 YNNKEL (reference sequence). The CDR3 runs to 16 residues. This chain's CDR3 is CASSPLLAGVASEQYF. The DNA for the CDR3 is TGTGCCAGCAGCCCCCTCCTAGCGGGAGTGGCCTCCGAGCAGTACTTC.